The text below deals with one T cell receptor (beta chain). This specimen belongs to a study of shared T cell receptors in the human thymus. Sequencing used immunoSEQ multiplex PCR; TCRdb keeps in-frame clones, though not all of them. The sample includes roughly 560,000 clones, 78% of them seen just once. The CDR3 length is 18 residues. Between the trimmed V and J ends, which lost 0 bases and 5 bases, there was a span of 20 bases. Germline V lookup: CDR1 LGHNA, CDR2 YSLEER. These same data were also listed under a study on human thymus T cells. That work contributes: Surgeons resected thymus tissue during corrective heart surgery.

The V call is TRBV4-3, the J call TRBJ2-1; D gene ambiguous. This clonotype originated in a boy younger than two with a congenital heart defect. Source material: thymocytes. CDR3 residues: CASSQDLTDPAENNEQFF. The CDR3, as DNA: TGCGCCAGCAGCCAAGATTTAACCGACCCGGCGGAAAACAATGAGCAGTTCTTC.